Described below is a single TCR beta chain sequence and its context. This specimen comes from a study of control samples from healthy donors and cancer patients. Here immunoSEQ multiplex PCR was the method, and the copy in TCRdb shows in-frame clones only, minus some. The sample shows some 120,000 clones, roughly 91% of them seen only once. Sequencing used blood. The sequence derives from a woman in her sixties or seventies in good health.

The CDR3 spells CASSVGLADEQYF. The CDR3 DNA is TGTGCCAGCAGCGTAGGACTGGCCGACGAGCAGTACTTC. The rearrangement uses TRBV9 and TRBJ2-7; D is unresolved. CDR1 and CDR2 (germline): SGDLS, YYNGEE. V was trimmed by 0 bases and J by 5 bases, leaving 9 bases between them. This CDR3 spans 13 amino acids.